This T cell receptor beta chain came from a study of cytomegalovirus exposure and HLA in healthy donors. The PCR used 60 Vbeta and 13 Jbeta primers. Sequencing was performed with immunoSEQ multiplex PCR; in TCRdb, only in-frame clones are kept and a portion is missing. The data hold 150,000 to 200,000 clones, with over 75% observed a single time. This CDR3 has 15 residues. Unmatched junction bases numbered 16, after V lost 7 bases and J lost 11 bases. The germline V gene encodes CDR1 SGHTA and CDR2 FQGNSA. Source material: PBMCs. This TCR derives from a man aged 55 to 70 in good health and CMV-seronegative. V and J are TRBV7-2 and TRBJ2-5; 10 bases agree with TRBD1. CDR3 residues: CASILLGTGDPQQYF. DNA of the CDR3: TGTGCCAGCATCCTTTTAGGGACAGGGGACCCACAGCAGTACTTC.